The entry below describes one T cell receptor (beta chain). What this receptor recognizes is not known. Per-nucleotide qualities are absent, and no much larger clonotype sits a single base away. The entry originates in a study of blood T cells in healthy people across ages (dated by TCRdb to the mid-2010s). Describing the broader study: In model experiments, template switching captured about one uniquely barcoded TCR beta cDNA molecule for every two T cells. Using the same blood draw, the study looked at two additional independent replicas of 1 million unique cDNA reads for two donors, one aged 18 to 29 and the other aged 80 or older. To avoid experimental bias, donors of different ages were distributed randomly across sequencing lanes. Donors were grouped into four age groups: young (average roughly 15 years), middle-aged (39), aged (roughly 67) and long-lived (over 80). To track age-related changes in TCR beta repertoire diversity, the study relied on deep sequencing normalized with unique cDNA molecular identifiers.

Library generation was performed with 5' RACE. These reads were obtained on an Illumina HiSeq 2500. The second PCR ran for about 6 to 11 cycles and used a J-beta primer mix along with a sample-barcoded 5' primer. A template-switch 5' adaptor carrying 12 random nucleotides introduced a unique molecular identifier onto each TCR beta cDNA molecule. At least 2.5 million CDR3-containing paired-end reads were obtained from each sample. First-strand cDNA was synthesized from all RNA with the Mint cDNA synthesis kit, primed by a TRBC-specific oligonucleotide. Following uracil-DNA glycosylase treatment, a first 18-cycle PCR with universal primers M1SS and BC2_uni_R was performed on all cDNA. Processing in the source paper ran as follows. For normalization, 1 million high-quality reads were randomly selected from each sample, with every read carrying a distinct molecular identifier. Instead of being binned into consensus sequences, reads with shared molecular identifiers were discarded. MiTCR, with a Q25 quality threshold and the strictest error-elimination algorithm, was used for CDR3 identification, clonotype clustering and error correction. A nonparametric unseen species model with Euler transformation was used to estimate lower-bound total TCR beta diversity. The public reads were quality trimmed at Q25 with fastp and then assembled into clones with MiXCR by TCRdb, keeping productive beta chains. Each entry merges the rows of one CDR3 protein and shows their most common DNA and genes. It is TCRdb's table, rather than the study itself, that gives the V and J calls and clone size. The table for this sample lists 600,000 to 800,000 distinct CDR3 sequences; more than 45% of them were counted only once. Jointly, the top ten make up 13% of the sample.

CDR1 and CDR2 are read off the germline V gene as MNHNS and SASEGT. From the cysteine up to the phenylalanine, the CDR3 has a length of 13 residues. The read is trimmed to its CDR3 DNA, 39 bases read in frame from base 1. V and J are truncated by 3 bases and 1 base respectively, leaving an intervening sequence of 7 bases. Study-level results and caveats: The percentage of naive T cells measured by flow cytometry correlated strongly with observed TCR beta diversity. Donor CMV infection status was unknown, potentially confounding age-related changes in expanded clonotypes. Since profiling was done on bulk unsorted PBMCs, naive and antigen-experienced compartments could not be conclusively compared. Observed TCR beta diversity per million T cells fell roughly linearly with age, and a significant reduction was already apparent by age roughly 40. Compared with the aged group, the long-lived group had more naive CD4+ T cells, fewer expanded clones and increased TCR diversity, a pattern suggesting age selection. Estimates of total diversity based on one million sequenced T cells were regarded as lower bounds and as underestimates.

The approximately 39 donors, aged 6 to 90 years, were systemically healthy Caucasian individuals from Russia. Each donor gave around 9.9 milliliters of peripheral blood, collected into EDTA-treated Vacutainer tubes. Ficoll-Paque density-gradient centrifugation was used to isolate PBMCs, with at least 6.5 million per sample. Total RNA was extracted from PBMCs with Trizol reagent, with at least 6 micrograms obtained per sample. For every donor, an aliquot of PBMCs went through flow cytometry to measure the percentages of naive CD45RAhigh/CD27high T cells. This receptor chain uses TRBV6-1 and TRBJ2-7; the D gene assignment is ambiguous. The TCR comes from a woman older than 75 in good health. The sequenced material came from blood. CDR3 region: CASSDYLSYEQYF. The sequence in DNA is TGTGCCAGCAGTGACTACTTATCCTACGAGCAGTACTTC.